The next 5 T cell receptor beta chains were all read from a single sample in a study of a mutant IDH1 vaccine in newly diagnosed glioma. Time point meaning: baseline, week 1 (first vaccination visit). Treatment defined: pre-vaccination baseline after standard-of-care therapy. TCRdb's copy holds only in-frame clones and misses some; the assay was immunoSEQ multiplex PCR. The data contain over 25,000 clones, about 85% of them singletons. The sample was PBMCs, taken from a glioma patient treated with radiotherapy, temozolomide or both. Receptor source: a woman aged 40 to 50 with glioma.

The V gene is TRBV5-4, the J gene TRBJ2-7; tentatively, D is TRBD2 (6 bases). CDR1 and CDR2 from the germline V gene are SGHNT and YYREEE (reference sequence). The CDR3 totals 15 residues. Trimming shortened V by 7 bases and J by 1 base, and 18 bases separated the two germline ends. CDR3 DNA: TGTGCCAGCTCAATCGGGACTTCCTATTCCTACGAGCAGTACTTC. This codes for CASSIGTSYSYEQYF.

This chain joins TRBV11-3 and TRBJ1-4, with 8 positions matching TRBD1. The ends lost 0 bases at V and 6 bases at J; junction bases unmatched: 6. CDR3 length: 16 residues. Germline CDR1 SGHNT, CDR2 YENEEA. As DNA, the CDR3 is TGTGCCAGCAGCTTAGAGCCTTACAGGGGGGATGAAAAACTGTTTTTT. This gives the protein CASSLEPYRGDEKLFF.

The chain combines TRBV4-1 with TRBJ2-1; D call uncertain. This CDR3 is 16 amino acids long. Trimming shortened V by 0 bases and J by 0 bases, and 9 bases separated the two germline ends. Germline CDR1 reads MGHRA; CDR2 reads YSYEKL. CDR3 coding DNA: TGCGCCAGCAGCCAAGATCAACCAAGCTCCTACAATGAGCAGTTCTTC. This translates into CASSQDQPSSYNEQFF.

This clone was seen only a few times. J is TRBJ2-5 and V is TRBV6-1; perhaps TRBD2 as D (6 bases). CDR1 and CDR2 from the germline V gene are MNHNS and SASEGT. The CDR3 consists of 14 residues. Trimming pared 6 bases from V and 3 bases from J, leaving 14 bases between. CDR3 in amino acids: CASSAGTAKETQYF. CDR3 in DNA: TGTGCCAGCAGCGCCGGGACTGCTAAAGAGACCCAGTACTTC.

This clone was counted only a few times. The CDR3 spells CASSEALAGGKTQYF. DNA of the CDR3: TGTGCCAGCAGTGAAGCGCTGGCGGGAGGGAAGACCCAGTACTTC. This chain uses TRBV6-1 with TRBJ2-5, with 9 bases fitting TRBD2. The CDR3 covers 15 residues. Germline CDR1 and CDR2: MNHNS and SASEGT. J lost 6 bases, V lost 0 bases, and 5 bases had no gene match.